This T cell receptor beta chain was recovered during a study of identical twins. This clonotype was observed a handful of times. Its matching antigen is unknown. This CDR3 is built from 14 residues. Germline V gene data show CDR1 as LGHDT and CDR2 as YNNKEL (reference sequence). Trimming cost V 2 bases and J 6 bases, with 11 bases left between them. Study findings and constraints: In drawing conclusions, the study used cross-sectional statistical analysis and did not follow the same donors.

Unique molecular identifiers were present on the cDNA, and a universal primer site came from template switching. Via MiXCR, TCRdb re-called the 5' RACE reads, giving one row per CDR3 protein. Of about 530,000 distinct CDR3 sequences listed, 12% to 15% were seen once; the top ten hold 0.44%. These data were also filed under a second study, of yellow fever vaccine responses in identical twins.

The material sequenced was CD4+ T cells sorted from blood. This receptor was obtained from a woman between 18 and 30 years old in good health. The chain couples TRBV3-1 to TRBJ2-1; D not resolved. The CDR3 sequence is CASSQMASLNEQFF. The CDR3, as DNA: TGTGCCAGCAGCCAAATGGCTTCCCTCAATGAGCAGTTCTTC.